The rows below give T cell receptor beta chains drawn from one sample of a study of beta chain features in type 1 diabetes. Clones were sequenced by immunoSEQ multiplex PCR, and TCRdb holds only the in-frame ones, with some missing. Of 500,000 to 850,000 clones listed, about 14% are singletons. Sequenced sample: naive CD4+ T cells from blood. These receptors all stem from a young man with type 1 diabetes. The CDR3 runs from the conserved cysteine through the conserved F or W. Each record gives: D gene, V gene, J gene, clone size, CDR3 protein, CDR3 DNA. The D gene is left open where the match is weak. Clone size appears in some rows only: once, few, many, or a class for an expanded clone.

D: NA
V: TRBV5-1
J: TRBJ2-5
size: NA
CDR3: CASSSRLRETQYF
DNA: TGCGCCAGCAGTTCTCGACTGAGAGAGACCCAGTACTTC

D: TRBD1
V: TRBV5-4
J: TRBJ2-5
size: few
CDR3: CASSLTQGASETQYF
DNA: TGTGCCAGCAGCTTGACACAGGGGGCGTCGGAGACCCAGTACTTC

D: TRBD1
V: TRBV7-9
J: TRBJ2-5
size: few
CDR3: CASSWSGQGAPRETQYF
DNA: TGTGCCAGCAGCTGGTCGGGACAGGGGGCTCCGCGGGAGACCCAGTACTTC

D: NA
V: TRBV2
J: TRBJ2-5
size: NA
CDR3: CASGDLLQETQYF
DNA: TGTGCCAGCGGGGACTTACTACAAGAGACCCAGTACTTC

D: TRBD1
V: TRBV5-4
J: TRBJ1-1
size: NA
CDR3: CASSLQGVNTEAFF
DNA: TGTGCCAGCAGCTTACAGGGGGTGAACACTGAAGCTTTCTTT

D: TRBD1
V: TRBV28
J: TRBJ2-7
size: few
CDR3: CASSSGQGTSYEQYF
DNA: TGTGCCAGCAGTTCCGGACAGGGGACCTCCTACGAGCAGTACTTC

D: NA
V: TRBV28
J: TRBJ2-7
size: NA
CDR3: CASSLGGGYEQYF
DNA: TGTGCCAGCAGTTTAGGAGGGGGTTACGAGCAGTACTTC

D: NA
V: TRBV2
J: TRBJ2-7
size: few
CDR3: CASSDLVGDPYEQYF
DNA: TGTGCCAGCAGTGATTTAGTCGGGGACCCCTACGAGCAGTACTTC

D: TRBD1
V: TRBV5-1
J: TRBJ2-7
size: NA
CDR3: CASSFQPGQGYEQYF
DNA: TGCGCCAGCAGCTTTCAACCGGGACAGGGCTACGAGCAGTACTTC

D: NA
V: TRBV2
J: TRBJ2-1
size: NA
CDR3: CASSPEGGIYNEQFF
DNA: TGTGCCAGCAGTCCGGAAGGTGGGATTTACAATGAGCAGTTCTTC

D: NA
V: TRBV5-1
J: TRBJ2-3
size: NA
CDR3: CASSQGRGPSTDTQYF
DNA: TGCGCCAGCAGCCAGGGGCGGGGACCTAGCACAGATACGCAGTATTTT

D: NA
V: TRBV30
J: TRBJ2-5
size: NA
CDR3: CAWSVGGVEETQYF
DNA: TGTGCCTGGAGTGTTGGGGGTGTGGAAGAGACCCAGTACTTC

D: TRBD1
V: TRBV6-5
J: TRBJ2-3
size: few
CDR3: CASRADRGHRDTQYF
DNA: TGTGCCAGCAGGGCAGACAGGGGGCATCGAGATACGCAGTATTTT

D: TRBD1
V: TRBV28
J: TRBJ1-2
size: NA
CDR3: CASSPGTGGHTF
DNA: TGTGCCAGCAGCCCCGGGACAGGGGGGCACACCTTC

D: NA
V: TRBV5-1
J: TRBJ2-7
size: NA
CDR3: CASNQGQITSYEQYF
DNA: TGCGCCAGCAACCAAGGACAGATTACCTCCTACGAGCAGTACTTC

D: NA
V: TRBV28
J: TRBJ1-1
size: few
CDR3: CASTWADLNTEAFF
DNA: TGTGCCAGCACCTGGGCGGACTTGAACACTGAAGCTTTCTTT

D: NA
V: TRBV4-2
J: TRBJ2-7
size: NA
CDR3: CASSQEGEAGEQYF
DNA: TGTGCCAGCAGCCAAGAGGGGGAGGCAGGCGAGCAGTACTTC

D: TRBD1
V: TRBV7-9
J: TRBJ1-5
size: NA
CDR3: CASSQGTGGQPQHF
DNA: TGTGCCAGCAGCCAAGGGACAGGGGGTCAGCCCCAGCATTTT

D: TRBD2
V: TRBV28
J: TRBJ2-1
size: few
CDR3: CAAGGVLNEQFF
DNA: TGTGCCGCCGGGGGGGTGTTGAATGAGCAGTTCTTC

D: NA
V: TRBV2
J: TRBJ2-3
size: NA
CDR3: CASSSTTDTQYF
DNA: TGTGCCAGCAGTTCGACCACAGATACGCAGTATTTT

D: TRBD2
V: TRBV6-4
J: TRBJ2-2
size: few
CDR3: CATRSGIMTGELFF
DNA: TGTGCCACACGAAGCGGGATAATGACCGGGGAGCTGTTTTTT

D: NA
V: TRBV27
J: TRBJ1-2
size: NA
CDR3: CASSLSRDLYGYTF
DNA: TGTGCCAGCAGTTTATCCCGGGACCTCTATGGCTACACCTTC

D: NA
V: TRBV5-1
J: TRBJ2-7
size: NA
CDR3: CASSFRSGQEIDEQYF
DNA: TGCGCCAGCAGCTTCAGATCGGGACAAGAAATCGACGAGCAGTACTTC

D: NA
V: TRBV4-1
J: TRBJ1-1
size: few
CDR3: CASSQFPRDTEAFF
DNA: TGCGCCAGCAGCCAATTCCCCCGGGACACTGAAGCTTTCTTT

D: TRBD1
V: TRBV6-1
J: TRBJ2-1
size: NA
CDR3: CASSRTGVSYNEQFF
DNA: TGTGCCAGCTCTAGGACAGGGGTATCCTACAATGAGCAGTTCTTC

D: TRBD1
V: TRBV29-1
J: TRBJ1-5
size: few
CDR3: CSVGDSRQPQHF
DNA: TGCAGCGTGGGGGACAGTCGCCAGCCCCAGCATTTT

D: NA
V: TRBV5-1
J: TRBJ2-5
size: NA
CDR3: CASSLVPPETQYF
DNA: TGCGCCAGCAGCTTGGTTCCCCCAGAGACCCAGTACTTC

D: NA
V: TRBV15
J: TRBJ2-3
size: NA
CDR3: CATSRDRATDTQYF
DNA: TGTGCCACCAGCAGAGATCGAGCCACCGATACGCAGTATTTT

D: TRBD1
V: TRBV30
J: TRBJ2-7
size: few
CDR3: CAWGTGGSYEQYF
DNA: TGTGCCTGGGGGACAGGGGGGTCCTACGAGCAGTACTTC

D: TRBD1
V: TRBV12-5
J: TRBJ2-1
size: NA
CDR3: CASGQGTGSYNEQFF
DNA: TGTGCTAGTGGTCAGGGGACAGGATCCTACAATGAGCAGTTCTTC

D: TRBD1
V: TRBV9
J: TRBJ2-7
size: few
CDR3: CASSASGQTTSYEQYF
DNA: TGTGCCAGCAGCGCTTCGGGACAGACAACCTCCTACGAGCAGTACTTC

D: TRBD2
V: TRBV7-2
J: TRBJ2-5
size: NA
CDR3: CASSLVSGEETQYF
DNA: TGTGCCAGCAGCTTAGTAAGCGGGGAAGAGACCCAGTACTTC

D: NA
V: TRBV7-7
J: TRBJ2-3
size: NA
CDR3: CASSLAPGLGTDTQYF
DNA: TGTGCTAGCAGCTTAGCCCCCGGGCTGGGGACGGATACGCAGTATTTT

D: TRBD1
V: TRBV30
J: TRBJ1-6
size: few
CDR3: CAWSATGGSPLHF
DNA: TGTGCCTGGAGTGCAACAGGGGGGTCACCCCTCCACTTT

D: NA
V: TRBV9
J: TRBJ1-2
size: NA
CDR3: CASSADTGNGYTF
DNA: TGTGCCAGCAGCGCAGATACGGGGAATGGCTACACCTTC

D: NA
V: TRBV5-4
J: TRBJ2-4
size: few
CDR3: CASSSGGGQREKNIQYF
DNA: TGTGCCAGCAGCTCCGGCGGGGGACAACGGGAGAAAAACATTCAGTACTTC

D: TRBD2
V: TRBV29-1
J: TRBJ2-7
size: NA
CDR3: CSVDGDYSYEQYF
DNA: TGCAGCGTTGACGGGGACTATTCCTACGAGCAGTACTTC

D: TRBD1
V: TRBV5-1
J: TRBJ2-5
size: once
CDR3: CASSFSTGGETQYF
DNA: TGCGCCAGCAGCTTTTCGACAGGGGGAGAGACCCAGTACTTC

D: NA
V: TRBV4-2
J: TRBJ2-7
size: few
CDR3: CASSQVSFEQYF
DNA: TGTGCCAGCAGCCAAGTATCCTTCGAGCAGTACTTC

D: NA
V: TRBV14
J: TRBJ2-5
size: NA
CDR3: CASSEQGVKETQYF
DNA: TGTGCCAGCAGCGAACAGGGAGTTAAGGAGACCCAGTACTTC

D: TRBD2
V: TRBV13
J: TRBJ2-1
size: NA
CDR3: CASSLSGGGSYNEQFF
DNA: TGTGCCAGCAGCTTATCGGGCGGGGGAAGCTACAATGAGCAGTTCTTC

D: NA
V: TRBV14
J: TRBJ1-5
size: NA
CDR3: CASSQGVGQPQHF
DNA: TGTGCCAGCAGCCAAGGGGTAGGACAGCCCCAGCATTTT

D: NA
V: TRBV7-9
J: TRBJ1-4
size: NA
CDR3: CASSFGKAEKKLFF
DNA: TGTGCCAGCAGTTTCGGGAAAGCCGAAAAGAAACTGTTTTTT